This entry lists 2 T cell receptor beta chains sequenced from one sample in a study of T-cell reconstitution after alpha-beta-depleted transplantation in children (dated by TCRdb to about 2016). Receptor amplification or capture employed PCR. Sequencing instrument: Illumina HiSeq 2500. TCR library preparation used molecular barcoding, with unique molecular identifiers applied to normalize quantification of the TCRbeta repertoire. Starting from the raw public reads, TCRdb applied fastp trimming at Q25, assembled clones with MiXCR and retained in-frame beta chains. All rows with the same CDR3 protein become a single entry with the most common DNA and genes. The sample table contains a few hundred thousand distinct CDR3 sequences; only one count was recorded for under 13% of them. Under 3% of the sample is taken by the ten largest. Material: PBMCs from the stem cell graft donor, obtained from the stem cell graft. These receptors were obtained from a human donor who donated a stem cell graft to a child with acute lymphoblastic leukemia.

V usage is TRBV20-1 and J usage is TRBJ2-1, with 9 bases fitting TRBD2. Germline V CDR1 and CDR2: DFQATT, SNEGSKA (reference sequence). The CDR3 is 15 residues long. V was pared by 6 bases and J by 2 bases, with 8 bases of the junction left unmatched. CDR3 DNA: TGCAGTGCCACCTATAGCGGGAGAACCTACAATGAGCAGTTCTTC. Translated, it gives CSATYSGRTYNEQFF.

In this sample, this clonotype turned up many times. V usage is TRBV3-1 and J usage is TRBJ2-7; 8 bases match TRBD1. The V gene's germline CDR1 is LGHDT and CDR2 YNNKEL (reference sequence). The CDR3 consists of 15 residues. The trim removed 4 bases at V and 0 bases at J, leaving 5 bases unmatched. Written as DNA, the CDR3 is TGTGCCAGCAGCCGCCGGACAGGGAGCTCCTACGAGCAGTACTTC. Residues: CASSRRTGSSYEQYF.